This T cell receptor (beta chain) is drawn from a study of blood T cell repertoires in COVID-19. Germline values: CDR1 PRHDT, CDR2 FYEKMQ (reference sequence). The CDR3 has 14 amino acids. V was clipped by 0 bases and J by 7 bases, with 10 bases between them. The repertoire was sequenced with immunoSEQ multiplex PCR; TCRdb's copy has only in-frame clones and lacks some. Counted here are 300,000 to 400,000 clones, around 90% occurring once; the ten biggest clones make up roughly 2.5%. The genes are TRBV13 and TRBJ1-5; D remains unclear. This receptor was taken from a man between 60 and 70 years old who had recovered from COVID-19. The specimen sequenced was PBMCs or T cells enriched from blood (not recorded which). The CDR3 DNA is TGTGCCAGCAGCTTAGGCCGAGGGCAACAGCCCCAGCATTTT. This gives the protein CASSLGRGQQPQHF. The full variable domain, its missing parts supplied by reference TRBV13 and TRBJ1-5, is AAGVIQSPRHLIKEKRETATLKCYPIPRHDTVYWYQQGPGQDPQFLISFYEKMQSDKGSIPDRFSAQQFSDYHSELNMSSLELGDSALYFCASSLGRGQQPQHFGDGTRLSIL.